This TCR beta chain comes out of a study of control samples from healthy donors and cancer patients. Trimming stripped 0 bases from V and 5 bases from J, with 22 bases between. Germline V lookup: CDR1 SGHVS, CDR2 FQNEAQ. The CDR3 runs 18 residues. Sequencing used immunoSEQ multiplex PCR; TCRdb keeps in-frame clones, though not all of them. The sample contains approximately 110,000 clones, approximately 90% of which appear only once. This TCR derives from a woman aged 45-59 years in good health. Sequencing was done on a sample of blood. This chain connects TRBV7-8 to TRBJ1-2; D gene ambiguous. The CDR3 coding sequence is TGTGCCAGCAGCTTAGCCCGACCCGGAGACGCTTTCGTTTATGGCTACACCTTC. The encoded protein is CASSLARPGDAFVYGYTF.